This T cell receptor beta chain was found in a study of post-analysis software for immune sequencing data. Findings and limits, study-wide: Patients carried roughly five TRBV segments more frequently than controls did, and TRBV5-6, TRBV5-1 and TRBV20-1 were among them.

This CDR3 spans 16 amino acids. The junction had 6 bases not matched to a gene; V was cut back by 0 bases and J by 6 bases. Germline V lookup: CDR1 LGHNA, CDR2 YSLEER. This clonotype has more than one count but fewer than ten. Its target is unknown. The TCR beta cDNA libraries contained unique molecular identifiers. A population of roughly 0.9 to 11 million T cells gave rise to a few hundred thousand cDNA molecules. MiXCR was run by TCRdb on the PCR reads, yielding one entry per CDR3 protein. The sample holds about 800,000 distinct CDR3 sequences, around 27% seen once. Sequencing used blood. The sequence derives from a girl aged 10 to 17 with multiple sclerosis. J is TRBJ2-1 and V is TRBV4-3; 9 nucleotides agree with TRBD2. CDR3 DNA sequence: TGCGCCAGCAGCCAAGAGAGAGCGGGAGGTTTCAATGAGCAGTTCTTC. It is translated as CASSQERAGGFNEQFF.